This T cell receptor beta chain was recovered during a study of metastatic and nonmetastatic thyroid tumors. This clone was seen a few times. This could be a read error, since a much larger clone is one nucleotide away. TCRdb reassembled clones from the PCR reads with MiXCR. The data hold almost 85,000 clones, with around an eighth observed a single time. Before thyroid surgery, none of the patients had received any treatment. Material for sequencing was tumor tissue. The TCR sequence derives from a female donor with papillary thyroid cancer or a benign thyroid nodule (not recorded which). Some clones in this sample may be carry-over from other donors' samples.

The CDR3, as DNA: TGTGCCAGCAGTTTGTGTAACAGGGTCTACGAGCAGTACTTC. Protein: CASSLCNRVYEQYF. The rearrangement uses TRBV27 and TRBJ2-7; a possible D gene is TRBD1 (6 bases). CDR1 is MNHEY and CDR2 is SMNVEV in the germline V gene (reference sequence). V was shortened by 3 bases and J by 3 bases, with 12 bases between the two germline ends. CDR3 length: 14 amino acids.